Listed below are T cell receptor beta chains from one sample, sequenced in a study of graft-versus-host responses after intestinal transplantation. Profiling relied on immunoSEQ multiplex PCR, and the TCRdb table lists in-frame clones only, not all of them. The top ten clones hold roughly 0.71% of a sample with 33,000 or so clones, just under 95% of them seen once. This material consisted of PBMCs, taken 16 days after intestinal transplant. These receptors came from a human patient who received an intestinal transplant, so some T cells may come from the graft donor. Both conserved end residues are part of each CDR3. Each record gives: D gene, clone size, V gene, J gene, CDR3 DNA, CDR3 protein. D genes are given only for firm matches. The size of a clone is reported for some rows only, either as once, few or many, or as a class for expanded clones.

>-|-|TRBV7-9|TRBJ2-7
TGTGCCAGCAGCCAAAGTGGGTCTTCCTACGAGCAGTACTTC
CASSQSGSSYEQYF
>-|-|TRBV6-5|TRBJ2-1
TGTGCCAGCAGTTTCGGCGGGTCGAGCTCCTACAATGAGCAGTTCTTC
CASSFGGSSSYNEQFF
>TRBD1|once|TRBV6-1|TRBJ2-2
TGTGCCAGCAGTGCCTCACAGGGGACGGACACCGGGGAGCTGTTTTTT
CASSASQGTDTGELFF
>TRBD2|-|TRBV9|TRBJ2-5
TGTGCCAGCAGCTTAGCGGGAGCTCAAGAGACCCAGTACTTC
CASSLAGAQETQYF
>TRBD1|once|TRBV28|TRBJ1-6
TGTGCCAGCAGACCTGACAGGGGGCGCCCGAATAATTCACCCCTCCACTTT
CASRPDRGRPNNSPLHF
>-|-|TRBV11-3|TRBJ2-1
TGTGCCAGCAGCGGCCGGGACTACAATGAGCAGTTCTTC
CASSGRDYNEQFF
>TRBD1|-|TRBV27|TRBJ2-1
TGTGCCAGCAGTATCGGGACAGGGGGATATGAGCAGTTCTTC
CASSIGTGGYEQFF
>TRBD2|-|TRBV11-3|TRBJ2-1
TGTGCCAGCAGCTTAGGCCCTAGCGGGAGTAATGAGCAGTTCTTC
CASSLGPSGSNEQFF
>-|once|TRBV30|TRBJ1-5
TGTGCCTGGAGCACAGGGTTGGACCAGCCCCAGCATTTT
CAWSTGLDQPQHF
>-|once|TRBV5-4|TRBJ1-1
TGTGCCAGCAGCTCCGGGGTGAACACTGAAGCTTTCTTT
CASSSGVNTEAFF
>TRBD2|-|TRBV10-2|TRBJ2-3
TGCGCCAGCAGTGAGAGTAGCGGGAGGGATACGCAGTATTTT
CASSESSGRDTQYF
>TRBD2|-|TRBV2|TRBJ2-7
TGTGCCAGCAGTGAAGCGCGGCTAGCGGTAAACTACGAGCAGTACTTC
CASSEARLAVNYEQYF
>TRBD2|-|TRBV4-3|TRBJ2-3
TGCGCCAGCAGCGAGACTAGCGGGAGATCAGATACGCAGTATTTT
CASSETSGRSDTQYF
>TRBD2|once|TRBV6-1|TRBJ2-7
TGTGCCAGCAGTGCCACTAGCGGGAGCTCCTACGAGCAGTACTTC
CASSATSGSSYEQYF
>-|-|TRBV9|TRBJ1-1
TGTGCCAGCAGCCCGTGGGAGACTGAAGCTTTCTTT
CASSPWETEAFF
>-|-|TRBV28|TRBJ1-6
TGTGCCAGCAGTCCCACGGGCTCCTATAATTCACCCCTCCACTTT
CASSPTGSYNSPLHF
>-|-|TRBV28|TRBJ2-3
TGTGCCAGCAGTACCCCATCGGGAAGATTAGATACGCAGTATTTT
CASSTPSGRLDTQYF
>-|-|TRBV6-1|TRBJ1-5
TGTGCCAGCAGGATGAATAGCAATCAGCCCCAGCATTTT
CASRMNSNQPQHF
>TRBD1|once|TRBV6-5|TRBJ2-7
TGTGCCAGCAGTTTGGGACAGGGGTCCTACGAGCAGTACTTC
CASSLGQGSYEQYF
>-|-|TRBV9|TRBJ1-2
TGTGCCAGCAGCCCTGGGTGGGGCTACTATGGCTACACCTTC
CASSPGWGYYGYTF
>-|-|TRBV19|TRBJ2-3
TGTGCCAGTAGTAGAAAACAGAGCACAGATACGCAGTATTTT
CASSRKQSTDTQYF
>-|-|TRBV4-1|TRBJ1-6
TGCGCCAGCAGCCCCCCCGGGAGCTCCTATAATTCACCCCTCCACTTT
CASSPPGSSYNSPLHF
>TRBD2|few|TRBV19|TRBJ2-1
TGTGCCAGTAGTATGAGCGGGAGCTCCTACAATGAGCAGTTCTTC
CASSMSGSSYNEQFF
>-|-|TRBV12-2|TRBJ1-5
TGTGCAAGTCGTTCTCAGAAGGGCATGAGGAGCAATCAGCCCCAGCATTTT
CASRSQKGMRSNQPQHF
>-|-|TRBV5-1|TRBJ1-2
TGCGCCAGCAGCTTAAATCCGGGGGCGAGCTATGGCTACACCTTC
CASSLNPGASYGYTF
>-|-|TRBV25-1|TRBJ1-3
TGTGCCAGCAGGGCCTTGCGAAACACCATATATTTT
CASRALRNTIYF
>-|-|TRBV6-1|TRBJ2-7
TGTGCCAGCAGTGAAATAGGGTCCTACGAGCAGTACTTC
CASSEIGSYEQYF
>TRBD1|-|TRBV9|TRBJ2-1
TGTGCCAGCAGCCCCGGGACAGGATCCTACAATGAGCAGTTCTTC
CASSPGTGSYNEQFF
>-|-|TRBV5-1|TRBJ2-3
TGCGCCAGCAGCCGGGACAGCACAGATACGCAGTATTTT
CASSRDSTDTQYF
>-|-|TRBV7-9|TRBJ1-5
TGTGCCAGCAGCTCCGACATTAGCAATCAGCCCCAGCATTTT
CASSSDISNQPQHF